This TCR beta chain was obtained from a study of control samples from healthy donors and cancer patients. Method: immunoSEQ multiplex PCR; TCRdb's copy keeps in-frame clones and lacks some. In the table there are fewer than 500,000 clones, over 75% of which are singletons. From germline, CDR1 is SNHLY and CDR2 FYNNEI. Trimming cost V 6 bases and J 6 bases; bases outside gene matches: 7. The CDR3 has 14 residues. The chain couples TRBV2 to TRBJ2-3; TRBD2 matches at 9 bases. The sequencing input was PBMCs. The origin of this receptor is a man aged 40-55 years with head and neck cancer. CDR3 sequence (DNA): TGTGCCAGCAGCGAGGGGACTAGCAGCGATACGCAGTATTTT. Translating gives CASSEGTSSDTQYF.